This T cell receptor (beta chain) was obtained from a study of beta chain features in type 1 diabetes. Study-wide context: Healthy donors, compared against patients, showed similar age, gender and cell yields.

The sequenced template was cDNA made from the entire isolated RNA. The assay was immunoSEQ multiplex PCR, and TCRdb's table has in-frame clones only and misses some. The sample lists around 300,000 clones, around 7.8% occurring once. Study-level points and caveats: In comparison with healthy donors, patients had naive, central memory and Treg TCRB repertoires that appeared more similar. VDJ junctions from patients with type 1 diabetes contained fewer insertions and more deletions.

From germline, CDR1 is LNHDA and CDR2 SQIVND (reference sequence). CDR3 size: 14 residues. Germline trimming cut 4 bases from V and 0 bases from J; bases unmatched to any gene: 1. This clone has just a few counts. Its antigen is not known. The sample comprised central memory CD4+ T cells from blood. The TCR comes from a woman between 18 and 29 years old in good health. J is TRBJ2-3 and V is TRBV19, with 7 bases matching TRBD2. CDR3 bases: TGTGCCAGTAGTAGGCGGGGGAGCACAGATACGCAGTATTTT. This codes for CASSRRGSTDTQYF.